This record concerns one T cell receptor (beta chain) sequence. This sample was included in a study of blood T cell repertoires in COVID-19. Turning to the study itself: COVID-19 samples, acute and convalescent, were from the United States, Italy and Spain.

The ends lost 8 bases at V and 6 bases at J; junction bases unmatched: 6. The CDR3 is 13 residues long. Germline CDR1 reads SNHLY; CDR2 reads FYNNEI. Original analysis: Amplified reference gene primers provided the basis for estimating nucleated cell counts. Sequenced by immunoSEQ multiplex PCR; TCRdb stores in-frame clones only, minus some. That table gives V, J and clone size, and the DNA gave D and trimming. Of 200,000 to 300,000 clones in the sample, 84% are singletons; the top ten hold 8.6%. The sample taken for sequencing was peripheral blood. The chain recombines TRBV2 with TRBJ2-1, with 8 bases lining up with TRBD2. The sequence came from a human donor in a cohort sampled during active COVID-19. Here the CDR3 reads CASRRTSSNEQFF. In DNA, the CDR3 is TGTGCCAGCCGAAGGACTAGCAGCAATGAGCAGTTCTTC.